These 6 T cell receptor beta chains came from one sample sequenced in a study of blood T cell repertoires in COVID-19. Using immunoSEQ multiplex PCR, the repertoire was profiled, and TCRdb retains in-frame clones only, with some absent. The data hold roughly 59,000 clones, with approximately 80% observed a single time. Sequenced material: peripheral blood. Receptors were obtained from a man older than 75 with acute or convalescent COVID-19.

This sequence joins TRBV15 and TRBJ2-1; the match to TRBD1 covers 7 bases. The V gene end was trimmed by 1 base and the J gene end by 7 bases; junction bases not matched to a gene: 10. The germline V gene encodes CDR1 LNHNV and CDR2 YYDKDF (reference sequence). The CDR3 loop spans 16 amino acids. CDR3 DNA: TGTGCCACCAGCAGAGCCCCACAGGGGTATGGGAATGAGCAGTTCTTC. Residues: CATSRAPQGYGNEQFF.

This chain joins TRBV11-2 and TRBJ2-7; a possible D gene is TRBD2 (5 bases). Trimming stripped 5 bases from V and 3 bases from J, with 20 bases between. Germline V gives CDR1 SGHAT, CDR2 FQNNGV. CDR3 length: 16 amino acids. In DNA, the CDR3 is TGTGCCAGCAGCCTAGCCCCAGGTTCTCCCTTCTACGAGCAGTACTTC. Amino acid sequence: CASSLAPGSPFYEQYF.

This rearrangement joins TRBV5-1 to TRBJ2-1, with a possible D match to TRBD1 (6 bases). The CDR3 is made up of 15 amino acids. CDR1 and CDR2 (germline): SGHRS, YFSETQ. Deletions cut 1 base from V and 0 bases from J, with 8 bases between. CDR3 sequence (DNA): TGCGCCAGCAGCTTGACGGACAGCTCCTACAATGAGCAGTTCTTC. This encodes CASSLTDSSYNEQFF.

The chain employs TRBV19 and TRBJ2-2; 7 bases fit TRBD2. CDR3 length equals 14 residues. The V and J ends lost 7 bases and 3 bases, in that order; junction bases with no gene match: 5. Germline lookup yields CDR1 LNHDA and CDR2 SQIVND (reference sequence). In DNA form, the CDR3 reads TGTGCCAGTAAGAGCGGGAAGGACACCGGGGAGCTGTTTTTT. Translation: CASKSGKDTGELFF.

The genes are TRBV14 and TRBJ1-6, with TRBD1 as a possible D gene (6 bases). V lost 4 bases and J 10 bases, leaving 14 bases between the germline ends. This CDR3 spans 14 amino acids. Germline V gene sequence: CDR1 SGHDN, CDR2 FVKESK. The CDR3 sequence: CASSLRQAVSPLHF. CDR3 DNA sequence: TGTGCCAGCAGCCTCCGACAGGCGGTATCACCCCTCCACTTT.

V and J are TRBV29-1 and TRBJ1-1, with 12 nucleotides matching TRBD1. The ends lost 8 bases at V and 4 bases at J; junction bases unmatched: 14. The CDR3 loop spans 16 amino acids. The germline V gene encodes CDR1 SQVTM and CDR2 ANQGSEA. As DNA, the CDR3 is TGCAGCTTAGCCGGGGGACAGGGGGCTTTTGGCACTGAAGCTTTCTTT. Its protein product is CSLAGGQGAFGTEAFF.